These 9 T cell receptor beta chains were sequenced from one sample in a study of blood T cell repertoires in COVID-19. Profiled with immunoSEQ multiplex PCR; TCRdb holds only in-frame clones, not every one. This sample has 150,000 to 200,000 clones, with roughly four fifths found just once. The sequencing input was PBMCs or T cells enriched from blood (not recorded which). All receptors derive from a middle-aged man who had recovered from COVID-19.

The chain uses TRBV28 and TRBJ2-1; no clear D gene. CDR3 length: 18 residues. V shed 0 bases and J shed 9 bases, with 24 bases lying between them. The germline gives CDR1 MDHEN, CDR2 SYDVKM. CDR3 sequence (DNA): TGTGCCAGCAGTTTATGGTCCCTAAAGGAGATGAGATTTAGTGAGCAGTTCTTC. This sequence encodes CASSLWSLKEMRFSEQFF.

The chain joins TRBV27 to TRBJ1-5; D is uncertain. CDR3 length: 15 amino acids. The germline gives CDR1 MNHEY, CDR2 SMNVEV (reference sequence). The V end was cut by 3 bases, the J end by 0 bases, with 9 bases between. The CDR3 here is CASSLRPYSNQPQHF. The CDR3 coding sequence is TGTGCCAGCAGTTTGAGGCCTTATAGCAATCAGCCCCAGCATTTT.

This clone has just a few counts. The chain combines TRBV20-1 with TRBJ1-2; D gene ambiguous. The germline CDR1 and CDR2 sequences are DFQATT and SNEGSKA (reference sequence). V lost 4 bases, J lost 3 bases, and 6 bases lay in between. The CDR3 covers 11 residues. The CDR3, as DNA: TGCAGTGCTAACACAGACTATGGCTACACCTTC. It translates to CSANTDYGYTF.

The genes are TRBV29-1 and TRBJ2-3; 9 bases match TRBD2. The germline gives CDR1 SQVTM, CDR2 ANQGSEA. The V gene end was trimmed by 3 bases and the J gene end by 3 bases; junction bases not matched to a gene: 7. The CDR3 contains 15 residues. The CDR3 region has the DNA TGCAGCGTTGAGGGTAGCGGGGGAAGAACAGATACGCAGTATTTT. It encodes CSVEGSGGRTDTQYF.

The rearrangement uses TRBV7-8 and TRBJ1-3, with D unresolved. The germline V gene encodes CDR1 SGHVS and CDR2 FQNEAQ. Deletions cut 0 bases from V and 2 bases from J, with 5 bases between. CDR3 size: 14 residues. DNA of the CDR3: TGTGCCAGCAGCTTAGCGAACACTGGAAACACCATATATTTT. This gives the protein CASSLANTGNTIYF.

The chain recombines TRBV11-2 with TRBJ2-7; the D is unclear. Germline V gives CDR1 SGHAT, CDR2 FQNNGV. This CDR3 contains 13 residues. V dropped 0 bases and J dropped 5 bases, with 8 bases sitting between them. CDR3 sequence: CASSLDTRDEQYF. CDR3 nucleotide sequence: TGTGCCAGCAGCTTAGATACGCGCGACGAGCAGTACTTC. Full variable domain (outside the CDR3, taken from reference TRBV11-2 and TRBJ2-7): EAGVAQSPRYKIIEKRQSVAFWCNPISGHATLYWYQQILGQGPKLLIQFQNNGVVDDSQLPKDRFSAERLKGVDSTLKIQPAKLEDSAVYLCASSLDTRDEQYFGPGTRLTVT.

This sequence joins TRBV28 and TRBJ1-5; D uncertain. V lost 3 bases to trimming and J lost 6 bases, with 15 bases between them. CDR3 length: 15 amino acids. Looked up from germline, CDR1 is MDHEN and CDR2 is SYDVKM. CDR3 region: CASSFGAGSGQPQHF. For the CDR3, the DNA is TGTGCCAGCAGTTTTGGAGCGGGGTCGGGTCAGCCCCAGCATTTT.

Only one count was recorded for this clone. This rearrangement joins TRBV15 to TRBJ1-3; 7 bases fit TRBD1. Germline V CDR1 and CDR2: LNHNV, YYDKDF (reference sequence). Trimming at V came to 3 bases and at J to 4 bases, leaving 0 bases not matched to a gene. The CDR3 consists of 13 residues. Here the CDR3 DNA reads TGTGCCACCAGCAGGGACAGGGGAAACACCATATATTTT. Translating gives CATSRDRGNTIYF.

The V call is TRBV19, the J call TRBJ1-4; tentative D call: TRBD1 (5 bases). CDR1 LNHDA and CDR2 SQIVND come from the germline V gene (reference sequence). The ends were cut back, 5 bases at V and 7 bases at J, with 14 bases in the middle. This CDR3 is built from 14 residues. For the CDR3, the DNA is TGTGCCAGTAGTCTTATGGCTGACAGTGAAAAACTGTTTTTT. Translating gives CASSLMADSEKLFF.